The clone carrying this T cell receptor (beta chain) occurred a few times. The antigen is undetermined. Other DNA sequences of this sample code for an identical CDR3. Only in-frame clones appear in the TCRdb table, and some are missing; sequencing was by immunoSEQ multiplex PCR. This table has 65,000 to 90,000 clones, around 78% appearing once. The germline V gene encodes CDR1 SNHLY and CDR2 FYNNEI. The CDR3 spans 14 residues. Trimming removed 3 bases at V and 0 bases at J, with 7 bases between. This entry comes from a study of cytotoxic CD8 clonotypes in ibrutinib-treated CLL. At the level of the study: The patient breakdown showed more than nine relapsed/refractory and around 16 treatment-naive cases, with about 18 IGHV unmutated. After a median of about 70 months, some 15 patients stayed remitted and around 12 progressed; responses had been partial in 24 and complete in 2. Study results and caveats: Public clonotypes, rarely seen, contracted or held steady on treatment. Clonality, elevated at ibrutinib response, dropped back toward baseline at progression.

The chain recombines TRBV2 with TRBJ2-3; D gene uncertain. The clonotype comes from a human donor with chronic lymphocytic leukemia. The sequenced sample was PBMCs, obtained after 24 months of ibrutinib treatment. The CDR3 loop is CASSDSLSTDTQYF. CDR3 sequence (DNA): TGTGCCAGCAGTGATAGCCTTAGCACAGATACGCAGTATTTT.